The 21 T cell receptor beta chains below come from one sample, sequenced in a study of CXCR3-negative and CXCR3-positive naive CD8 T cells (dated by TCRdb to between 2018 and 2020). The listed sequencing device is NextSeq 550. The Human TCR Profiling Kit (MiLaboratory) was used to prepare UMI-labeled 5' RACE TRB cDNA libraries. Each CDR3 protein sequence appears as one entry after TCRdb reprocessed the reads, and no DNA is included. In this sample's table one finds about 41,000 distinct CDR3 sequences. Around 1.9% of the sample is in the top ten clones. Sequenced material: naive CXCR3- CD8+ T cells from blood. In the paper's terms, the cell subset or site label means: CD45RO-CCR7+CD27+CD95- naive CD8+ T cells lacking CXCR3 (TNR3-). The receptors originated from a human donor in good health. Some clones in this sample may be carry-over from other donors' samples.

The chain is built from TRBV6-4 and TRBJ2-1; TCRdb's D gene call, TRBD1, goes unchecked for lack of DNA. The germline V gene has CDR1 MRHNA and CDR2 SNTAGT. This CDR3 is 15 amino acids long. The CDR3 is CASSDMPDRVSEQFF.

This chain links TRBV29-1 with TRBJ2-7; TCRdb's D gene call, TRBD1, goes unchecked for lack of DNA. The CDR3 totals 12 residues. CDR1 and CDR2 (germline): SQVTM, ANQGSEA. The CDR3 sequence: CSGKTGGGEQYF.

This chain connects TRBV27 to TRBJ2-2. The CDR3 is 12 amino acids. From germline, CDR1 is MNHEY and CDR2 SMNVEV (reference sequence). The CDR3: CASSFLAGELFF.

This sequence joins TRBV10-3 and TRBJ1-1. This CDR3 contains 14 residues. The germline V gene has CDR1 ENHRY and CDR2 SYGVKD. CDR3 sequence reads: CAISDLEGNTEAFF.

The CDR3 region is CASSYDSMNTEAFF. The chain has TRBV6-2 or TRBV6-3 and TRBJ1-1; TCRdb outputs TRBD1, but without DNA this stays unchecked. CDR3 length: 14 residues. Germline CDR1 and CDR2: MNHEY and SVGEGT.

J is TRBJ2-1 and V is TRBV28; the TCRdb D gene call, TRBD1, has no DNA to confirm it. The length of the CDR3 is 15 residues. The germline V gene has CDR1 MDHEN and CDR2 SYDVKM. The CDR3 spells CASSLDRQVRNEQFF.

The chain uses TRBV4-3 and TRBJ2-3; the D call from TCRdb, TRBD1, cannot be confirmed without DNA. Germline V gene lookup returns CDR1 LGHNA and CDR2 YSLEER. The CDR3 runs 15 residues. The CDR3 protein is CASSQEDRVTDTQYF.

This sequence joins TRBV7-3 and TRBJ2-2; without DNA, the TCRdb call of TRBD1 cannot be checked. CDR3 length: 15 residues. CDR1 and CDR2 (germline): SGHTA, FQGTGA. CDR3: CASSDFGLGAGELFF.

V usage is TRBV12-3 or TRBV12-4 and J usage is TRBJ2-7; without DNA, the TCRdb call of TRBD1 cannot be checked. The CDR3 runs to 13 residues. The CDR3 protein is CPSRFLQGGEQYF.

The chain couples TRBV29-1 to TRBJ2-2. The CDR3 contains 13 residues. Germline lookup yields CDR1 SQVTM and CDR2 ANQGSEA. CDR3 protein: CSVEAAHTGELFF.

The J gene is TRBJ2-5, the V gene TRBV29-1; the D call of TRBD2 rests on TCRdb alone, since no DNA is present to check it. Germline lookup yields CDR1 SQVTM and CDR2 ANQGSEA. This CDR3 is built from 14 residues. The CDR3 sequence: CSVVHREGQETQYF.

The chain's CDR3 is CASSIPAADQPQHF. The rearrangement links TRBV19 to TRBJ1-5. The CDR3 sequence is 14 residues long. Per germline, CDR1 LNHDA and CDR2 SQIVND (reference sequence). Full variable domain (remainder filled in from reference TRBV19 and TRBJ1-5): DGGITQSPKYLFRKEGQNVTLSCEQNLNHDAMYWYRQDPGQGLRLIYYSQIVNDFQKGDIAEGYSVSREKKESFPLTVTSAQKNPTAFYLCASSIPAADQPQHFGDGTRLSIL.

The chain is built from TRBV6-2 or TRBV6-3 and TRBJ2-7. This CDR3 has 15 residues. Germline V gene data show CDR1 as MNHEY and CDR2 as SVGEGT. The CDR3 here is CASSPLDGFSYEQYF.

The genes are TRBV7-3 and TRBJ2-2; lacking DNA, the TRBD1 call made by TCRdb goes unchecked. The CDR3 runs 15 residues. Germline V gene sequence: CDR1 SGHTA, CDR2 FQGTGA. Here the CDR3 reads CASSPGTGNPGELFF.

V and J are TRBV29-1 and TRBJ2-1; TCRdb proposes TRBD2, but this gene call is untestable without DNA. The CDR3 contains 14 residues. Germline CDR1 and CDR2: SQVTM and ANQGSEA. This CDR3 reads CSVALAGNNNEQFF.

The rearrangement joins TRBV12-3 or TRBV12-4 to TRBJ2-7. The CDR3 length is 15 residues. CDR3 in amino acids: CASSLVAGAMYEQYF.

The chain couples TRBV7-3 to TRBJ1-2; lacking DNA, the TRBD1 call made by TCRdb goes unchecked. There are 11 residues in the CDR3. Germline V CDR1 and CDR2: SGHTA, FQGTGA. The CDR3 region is CASSPTDPPTF.

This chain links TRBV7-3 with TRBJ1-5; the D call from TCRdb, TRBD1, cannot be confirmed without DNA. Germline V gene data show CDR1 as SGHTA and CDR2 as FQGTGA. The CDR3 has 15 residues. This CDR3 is CASSLTAGGSQPQHF.

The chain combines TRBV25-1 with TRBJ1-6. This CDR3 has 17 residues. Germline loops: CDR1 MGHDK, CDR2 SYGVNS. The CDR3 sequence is CASSAFTTNSYNSPLHF.

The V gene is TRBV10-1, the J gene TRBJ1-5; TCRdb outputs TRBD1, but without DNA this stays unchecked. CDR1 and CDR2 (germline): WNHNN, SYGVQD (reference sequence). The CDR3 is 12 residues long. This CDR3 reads CASSESDRASHF.

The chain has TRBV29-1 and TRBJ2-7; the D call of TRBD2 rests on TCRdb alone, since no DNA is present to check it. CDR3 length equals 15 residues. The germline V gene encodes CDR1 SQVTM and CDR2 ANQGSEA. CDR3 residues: CSVEEERGRSYEQYF.